This T cell receptor (beta chain) was found in a study of CD8+ T cells in alopecia areata. The study's findings and limits: Patients shared TCRs less clearly than mice did, possibly owing to HLA. Elevated clonality characterized lesional scalp relative to normal scalp, particularly in alopecia totalis/universalis.

RNA was isolated and reverse transcribed to cDNA, the sequencing template. Method: immunoSEQ multiplex PCR; TCRdb's copy keeps in-frame clones and lacks some. The data show 160,000 or so clones, 58% seen once. This sample's treatment: oral pan-JAK inhibitor, 5-10 mg twice daily. Collection of lesional scalp punch biopsies and peripheral blood was performed in alopecia areata patients. About this clone: The antigen remains undetermined.

This TCR was sampled from a human donor with alopecia areata. The specimen comprised CD4+ T cells sorted from blood, sampled at approximately week 61, from a patient treated with tofacitinib.

The CDR3 protein is CASSLSPSPLHF. The CDR3 coding sequence is TGTGCCAGCAGCTTATCTCCTTCACCCCTCCACTTT. The chain carries TRBV13 and TRBJ1-6; D uncertain. Germline V gives CDR1 PRHDT, CDR2 FYEKMQ (reference sequence). The germline V and J ends were trimmed by 2 bases and 9 bases, with 5 bases remaining between them. The CDR3 length is 12 residues.